This T cell receptor beta chain was captured by sequencing in a study of T cell repertoires in cytomegalovirus infection (dated by TCRdb to the late 2010s). With respect to the entire study: Peptide stimulations targeted recently identified HLA-C-restricted CMV epitopes, whose presentation resists viral immunomodulation, together with well-studied HLA-B-restricted epitopes. The HLA type of each donor mattered for the analysis, because public TCR beta signatures pointed to carriage of CMV infection along with the matching HLA type. On the study overall, not on this receptor specifically: The ex vivo response was dominated by HLA-C-restricted CMV-specific TCR beta clonotypes, and the single most frequent clonotype in two of eight donors was supplied by these HLA-C-restricted clonotypes. In both this cohort and an independent cohort of 350 to 400 donors, the cumulative frequency of public TCR beta family members distinguished carriers of CMV infection plus the relevant HLA type.

This clonotype showed up just a few times. Its antigen is currently not known. Base qualities are not recorded, but no much larger clone differs from it by a single base. The treatment or condition label here, explained by the study, means: in vitro stimulation with specific CMV peptide epitopes to enrich CMV-specific T cells. Per the germline V gene (reference sequence), SEHNR is the CDR1 and FQNEAQ is the CDR2. Trimming removed 5 bases from V and 6 bases from J, leaving 20 bases between the germline ends. CDR3 length: 16 amino acids, cysteine to phenylalanine. Only the CDR3 portion is preserved as DNA: 48 bases, with reading frame beginning at the first base. The sample was run on an Illumina HiSeq 1500. The public sequencing data were trimmed at Q25 with fastp and processed into clonotypes with MiXCR by TCRdb, which kept only in-frame beta chains. For every CDR3 protein sequence, its rows merge into one entry that carries the most common genes and DNA. This sample is represented by about 740,000 distinct CDR3 sequences; 30% to 35% of them were singletons. Together, the top ten hold roughly 18% of the sample.

The sample was cultured PBMCs, taken from culture after CMV antigen stimulation. This receptor was taken from a human donor in good health (CMV status not recorded). Some clones in this sample may be carry-over from other donors' samples. The chain uses TRBV7-9 and TRBJ2-1, with TRBD2 tentatively as D gene (7 bases match). The DNA reads TGTGCCAGCAGCCGCTTGTGGGGGGGCCACCGCAATGAGCAGTTCTTC. Translated, it gives CASSRLWGGHRNEQFF.